This T cell receptor beta chain was captured by sequencing in a study of T-cell reconstitution after alpha-beta-depleted transplantation in children. V was cut by 0 bases and J by 5 bases, with 5 bases left in between. The CDR3 has 12 amino acids. Germline CDR1 is SGHKS and CDR2 is YYEKEE (reference sequence). Unique molecular identifiers were incorporated into the prepared TCRbeta library. Using its own MiXCR run on the PCR reads, TCRdb lists one record per CDR3 protein. The sample includes fewer than 550,000 distinct CDR3 sequences, about an eighth of them seen just once. The V gene is TRBV5-5, the J gene TRBJ2-5, with D unresolved. The receptor comes from a female patient between 2 and 15 years old who had a stem cell transplant for aplastic anemia, so the T cells may come from the graft donor. The sequences come from PBMCs, mostly from graft donor cells, collected 180 days after TCRalphabeta/CD19-depleted stem cell transplant. CDR3 sequence (DNA): TGTGCCAGCAGCTTGGATGGCGAGACCCAGTACTTC. This encodes CASSLDGETQYF.